The 9 T cell receptor beta chains presented below share a single source sample, sequenced in a study of blood T cell repertoires in COVID-19 (dated by TCRdb to the early 2020s). Library preparation used the immunoSEQ multiplex PCR assay. The table was pulled from immuneACCESS by TCRdb, which kept in-frame rearrangements only. Such tables lose some clones; where checked, under half of the loss comes from unresolved V genes, and the rest has no known cause. Here the sample has 200,000 to 300,000 clones; about 86% occur a single time. The ten largest clones capture around 9.9% of the sample. Sequencing used peripheral blood. The source of these receptors is a woman of 80 years or more with acute or convalescent COVID-19.

The chain combines TRBV7-9 with TRBJ1-1, with TRBD1 as a possible D gene (5 bases). CDR1 and CDR2 (germline): SEHNR, FQNEAQ (reference sequence). The CDR3 is 13 residues long. Trimming removed 3 bases at V and 3 bases at J, with 8 bases between. The CDR3 sequence is CASSFGGDTEAFF. The CDR3 DNA sequence: TGTGCCAGCAGCTTCGGGGGGGACACTGAAGCTTTCTTT.

CDR3 DNA sequence: TGTGCCAGCAGCTTACAGCGGACAGGGTCCTACGAGCAGTACTTC. It encodes CASSLQRTGSYEQYF. V gene TRBV3-1 (or the pseudogene TRBV3-2) combines with J gene TRBJ2-7; 8 bases are shared with TRBD1. Germline CDR1 LGHDT, CDR2 YNNKEL (reference sequence). This CDR3 is built from 15 residues. V trimming: 5 bases; J trimming: 1 base; junction bases outside the gene matches: 7.

The J gene is TRBJ2-2, the V gene TRBV7-8, with TRBD2 matching over 7 bases. The CDR3 is made up of 14 amino acids. Germline V gives CDR1 SGHVS, CDR2 FQNEAQ. The V and J ends lost 3 bases and 6 bases, in that order; junction bases with no gene match: 4. CDR3 in DNA: TGTGCCAGCAGCTTCGCCGGGGGGTCCGGGGAGCTGTTTTTT. Its protein is CASSFAGGSGELFF. Complete variable domain (other parts from reference TRBV7-8 and TRBJ2-2): GAGVSQSPRYKVAKRGQDVALRCDPISGHVSLFWYQQALGQGPEFLTYFQNEAQLDKSGLPSDRFFAERPEGSVSTLKIQRTQQEDSAVYLCASSFAGGSGELFFGEGSRLTVL.

The chain is built from TRBV19 and TRBJ1-6; D unclear. Germline V gene data show CDR1 as LNHDA and CDR2 as SQIVND (reference sequence). The V end lost 6 bases, the J end lost 0 bases, and 9 bases lay between the germline ends. This CDR3 has 15 residues. The CDR3 region is CASRPGSSYNSPLHF. CDR3 DNA sequence: TGTGCCAGTAGGCCGGGGAGCTCCTATAATTCACCCCTCCACTTT.

This chain joins TRBV18 and TRBJ1-5, with 9 bases identical to TRBD1. Germline V gene data show CDR1 as KGHSH and CDR2 as LQKENI. V was pared by 4 bases and J by 0 bases, with 7 bases of the junction left unmatched. This CDR3 is 17 amino acids long. The CDR3 DNA follows: TGTGCCAGCTCACGGGGACAGGGAAATCCTAGCAATCAGCCCCAGCATTTT. Its protein is CASSRGQGNPSNQPQHF.

The chain uses TRBV28 and TRBJ2-1, with unresolved D. The CDR3 spans 12 residues. Germline CDR1 reads MDHEN; CDR2 reads SYDVKM. The germline V and J ends were trimmed by 8 bases and 0 bases, with 5 bases remaining between them. The CDR3 sequence: CASGSSYNEQFF. CDR3 DNA: TGTGCCAGCGGCAGCTCCTACAATGAGCAGTTCTTC.

V is TRBV11-2 and J is TRBJ2-1, with TRBD1 matching 7 bases. This CDR3 is built from 16 residues. The V gene end was trimmed by 5 bases and the J gene end by 6 bases; junction bases not matched to a gene: 13. Germline V gene data show CDR1 as SGHAT and CDR2 as FQNNGV. The CDR3 spells CASSPYRGEGSNEQFF. CDR3 DNA: TGTGCCAGCAGCCCTTACAGGGGTGAGGGGTCCAATGAGCAGTTCTTC. The full variable domain, its missing parts supplied by reference TRBV11-2 and TRBJ2-1, is EAGVAQSPRYKIIEKRQSVAFWCNPISGHATLYWYQQILGQGPKLLIQFQNNGVVDDSQLPKDRFSAERLKGVDSTLKIQPAKLEDSAVYLCASSPYRGEGSNEQFFGPGTRLTVL.

V and J are TRBV2 and TRBJ2-3; 8 nucleotides match TRBD1. The length of the CDR3 is 14 residues. The V gene end was trimmed by 7 bases and the J gene end by 3 bases; junction bases not matched to a gene: 6. Germline CDR1 reads SNHLY; CDR2 reads FYNNEI. CDR3 in amino acids: CASNHGQGTDTQYF. For the CDR3, the DNA is TGTGCCAGCAATCATGGACAGGGAACAGATACGCAGTATTTT.

V and J are TRBV12-3 or TRBV12-4 and TRBJ1-2; D is possibly TRBD1 (5 bases). This CDR3 is built from 12 residues. The V end was cut by 10 bases, the J end by 7 bases, with 16 bases between. The CDR3 loop is CATSAGALGYTF. CDR3 in DNA: TGTGCCACCTCGGCTGGGGCTCTTGGCTACACCTTC.